A selection of T cell receptor beta chains follows, all from one sample in a study of control samples from healthy donors and cancer patients. Profiling relied on immunoSEQ multiplex PCR, and the TCRdb table lists in-frame clones only, not all of them. The table records 80,000 or so clones, 94% of them present only once. Sequenced material: blood. The receptors shown here come from a woman in her 40s in good health. CDR3s include the opening cysteine and the closing phenylalanine or tryptophan. The D gene is left open where the match is weak. Size values are once, few and many counts, or a class for expanded clones, and some rows have none.

-,-,TRBJ2-3,TRBV7-9,TGTGCCAGCAGCCCAGCCCGGACAGACACAGATACGCAGTATTTT,CASSPARTDTDTQYF
TRBD1,-,TRBJ2-5,TRBV10-3,TGTGCCGCCAACCGGGACAGGGGAGGGGAGACCCAGTACTTC,CAANRDRGGETQYF
-,-,TRBJ2-7,TRBV6-2/TRBV6-3,TGTGCCAGCAGTTACACCAGTCTGGAGCAGTACTTC,CASSYTSLEQYF
TRBD1,-,TRBJ1-1,TRBV4-2,TGTGCCAGCAGCCAAGAGGGACAGAGGGTGAACACTGAAGCTTTCTTT,CASSQEGQRVNTEAFF
-,-,TRBJ1-1,TRBV2,TGTGCCAGCAGTGGAGTGGCGAACACTGAAGCTTTCTTT,CASSGVANTEAFF
-,-,TRBJ1-1,TRBV19,TGTGCCAGTAGTATACTCGACAAATTGAACACTGAAGCTTTCTTT,CASSILDKLNTEAFF
TRBD1,-,TRBJ2-2,TRBV10-3,TGTGCCACGAGAGACCTAGGACAGGGGGCGACCGGGGAGCTGTTTTTT,CATRDLGQGATGELFF
-,-,TRBJ1-2,TRBV2,TGTGCCAGCGCAAGGACGGGCGAAGTGAATGGCTACACCTTC,CASARTGEVNGYTF
TRBD1,-,TRBJ2-7,TRBV24-1,TGTGCCACCAGTGACCCCGGGACAGGGCCGTCGGAGCAGTACTTC,CATSDPGTGPSEQYF
-,-,TRBJ2-1,TRBV7-9,TGTGCCAGCAGCTTCGACAGGGAGGGACAGTTCTTC,CASSFDREGQFF
-,-,TRBJ1-2,TRBV27,TGTGCCAGCAGTTTTTCCCGCCTCGTGGGGGCGACGAATGGCTACACCTTC,CASSFSRLVGATNGYTF
-,-,TRBJ1-3,TRBV27,TGTGCCAGCAGTTTGTCCGCCGGGGTGGACACCATATATTTT,CASSLSAGVDTIYF
-,once,TRBJ1-6,TRBV7-3,TGTGCCAGCAGCTTAAGGGGCAGGGTGGGTTCACCCCTCCACTTT,CASSLRGRVGSPLHF
TRBD1,-,TRBJ1-1,TRBV11-2,TGTGCCAGCAGCTTAGATAACGCCAGGGGGCGGGGCACTGAAGCTTTCTTT,CASSLDNARGRGTEAFF
-,-,TRBJ2-6,TRBV4-1,TGCGCCAGCAGCCAAGTGGGGCAGCGGGCCAACGTCCTGACTTTC,CASSQVGQRANVLTF
TRBD2,-,TRBJ2-5,TRBV9,TGTGCCAGCACACCCCTAGCGGGGGCCCAAGAGACCCAGTACTTC,CASTPLAGAQETQYF
-,-,TRBJ1-2,TRBV28,TGTGCCAGCAGCCGTAGGAGATATGGCTACACCTTC,CASSRRRYGYTF
TRBD2,-,TRBJ2-1,TRBV10-3,TGTGCCATCAGTGACCCCGGGACTAGCGGGAGGTACAATGAGCAGTTCTTC,CAISDPGTSGRYNEQFF
-,-,TRBJ1-2,TRBV18,TGTGCCAGCTCACCAGTTAACTATGGCTACACCTTC,CASSPVNYGYTF
-,-,TRBJ1-4,TRBV28,TGTGCCAGCAGCCCCAGGGGCGAGGTAAAACTGTTTTTT,CASSPRGEVKLFF
-,once,TRBJ2-5,TRBV24-1,TGTGCCACCAGTGATTTTTGGGACACCGGGGGCGCGGAGACCCAGTACTTC,CATSDFWDTGGAETQYF
-,-,TRBJ1-5,TRBV9,TGTGCCAGCAGCGTAGGAGGGCGGAATCAGCCCCAGCATTTT,CASSVGGRNQPQHF
-,once,TRBJ2-7,TRBV27,TGTGCCAGCAGGGGACCCGGGACCTACGAGCAGTACTTC,CASRGPGTYEQYF
TRBD1,-,TRBJ1-1,TRBV5-8,TGTGCCAGCAGGTACCGGGACAGGGGTAAAGGCACTGAAGCTTTCTTT,CASRYRDRGKGTEAFF
-,-,TRBJ1-6,TRBV6-6,TGTGCCAGCAGTTTGCATGGGGGGCTAGGGTCACCCCTCCACTTT,CASSLHGGLGSPLHF
TRBD1,-,TRBJ2-7,TRBV27,TGTGCCAGCAGTTACCAGGGGGCCGGGTCCTACGAGCAGTACTTC,CASSYQGAGSYEQYF
-,-,TRBJ2-5,TRBV6-2/TRBV6-3,TGTGCCAGCAGTTATTCAGGAAACCAAGAGACCCAGTACTTC,CASSYSGNQETQYF
TRBD1,-,TRBJ2-7,TRBV27,TGTGCCAGCAGTTTCGGGACAGGGCTCTACGAGCAGTACTTC,CASSFGTGLYEQYF
-,-,TRBJ1-1,TRBV2,TGTGCCAGCAGTGGGCGGGGGGTCAAGGTAACTGAAGCTTTCTTT,CASSGRGVKVTEAFF
-,-,TRBJ2-7,TRBV7-9,TGTGCCAGCAGCCCAGACGGATACGAGCAGTACTTC,CASSPDGYEQYF
-,-,TRBJ2-1,TRBV6-6,TGTGCCAGCTTCACTAGAAATGAGCAGTTCTTC,CASFTRNEQFF
-,once,TRBJ1-2,TRBV7-2,TGTGCCAGCAGCTTCCTATCATATGGCTACACCTTC,CASSFLSYGYTF
-,once,TRBJ2-7,TRBV19,TGTGCCAGTAGTACCCAAAGATGGCGGGACATCTACGAGCAGTACTTC,CASSTQRWRDIYEQYF
TRBD1,-,TRBJ2-7,TRBV11-1,TGTGCCAGCAGTTTGGGTTTTACAGGGGCCGCCTACGAGCAGTACTTC,CASSLGFTGAAYEQYF
-,-,TRBJ1-5,TRBV6-1,TGTGCCAGCAGTGAGCGGTCCAGTAATAGCAATCAGCCCCAGCATTTT,CASSERSSNSNQPQHF
-,-,TRBJ1-3,TRBV7-9,TGTGCCAGCAGCTTCCCAGAGAGCTCTGGAAACACCATATATTTT,CASSFPESSGNTIYF
-,once,TRBJ1-2,TRBV15,TGTGCCACCAGCAGAGAGAAAGCTCCTTTTAACTATGGCTACACCTTC,CATSREKAPFNYGYTF
-,-,TRBJ1-4,TRBV19,TGTGCCAGTAGGCCGTGGGGAGGTGAAAAACTGTTTTTT,CASRPWGGEKLFF
TRBD1,-,TRBJ2-7,TRBV2,TGTGCCAGCAAGGACAGGGGTCGCTACGAGCAGTACTTC,CASKDRGRYEQYF
-,-,TRBJ1-2,TRBV11-2,TGTGCCAGCAGACGTTGGGGGGGGAGGGACTATGGCTACACCTTC,CASRRWGGRDYGYTF
-,-,TRBJ2-7,TRBV19,TGTGCCAGTAGCCGACCAGGGGGGAGCTCCTACGAGCAGTACTTC,CASSRPGGSSYEQYF
TRBD1,-,TRBJ2-1,TRBV7-2,TGTGCCAGCAGCAGGGACAGGGGCGATGAGCAGTTCTTC,CASSRDRGDEQFF
-,-,TRBJ1-1,TRBV6-4,TGTGCCAGCAGTGACTCTATTGGGGGACGAGCTTTCTTT,CASSDSIGGRAFF
-,-,TRBJ1-4,TRBV5-1,TGCGCCAGCAGCTTCAAGGGAGGGGAAGGGGAAAAACTGTTTTTT,CASSFKGGEGEKLFF
-,-,TRBJ2-1,TRBV30,TGTGCCTGGAGTGTACTACGGAGAGAGCAGTTCTTC,CAWSVLRREQFF
TRBD2,-,TRBJ2-2,TRBV6-5,TGTGCCAGCAGTCTAGCGGGAAACACCGGGGAGCTGTTTTTT,CASSLAGNTGELFF
-,-,TRBJ1-1,TRBV9,TGTGCCAGCAGCGTTTCCCCGGGAGACCTGAACACTGAAGCTTTCTTT,CASSVSPGDLNTEAFF
TRBD1,-,TRBJ1-1,TRBV28,TGTGCCAGCAGTTCCCCGTTTGAGGGGGCGAACACTGAAGCTTTCTTT,CASSSPFEGANTEAFF
-,-,TRBJ1-5,TRBV27,TGTGCCAGCAGTCAGAGGTGGGAGGGCAATCAGCCCCAGCATTTT,CASSQRWEGNQPQHF
-,-,TRBJ2-1,TRBV4-3,TGCGCCAGCAGCCAAGATCGCGCAGACCAACCTGGCAATGAGCAGTTCTTC,CASSQDRADQPGNEQFF